The clone carrying this TCR beta chain showed up just a few times. Each CDR3 protein is one row after TCRdb ran MiXCR on the RT-PCR reads. Of fewer than 250,000 distinct CDR3 sequences listed, around 14% are singletons. This specimen belongs to a study of patients and donors after allogeneic stem cell transplantation. The CDR3 is made up of 13 amino acids. Germline V gives CDR1 DFQATT, CDR2 SNEGSKA (reference sequence). The V end was cut by 1 base, the J end by 0 bases, with 7 bases between. Material: blood, either unsorted or a sorted T cell fraction (not recorded which). The chain links TRBV20-1 to TRBJ2-7; D may correspond to TRBD1 or TRBD2 (5 bases each). This receptor was taken from a human donor who was either an allogeneic HSCT recipient or a stem cell or donor lymphocyte infusion donor (not recorded which). It is not recorded whose cells these are; they may come from a transplant donor. CDR3 amino acids: CSARAGSSYEQYF. CDR3 in DNA: TGCAGTGCTAGAGCAGGGAGCTCCTACGAGCAGTACTTC.